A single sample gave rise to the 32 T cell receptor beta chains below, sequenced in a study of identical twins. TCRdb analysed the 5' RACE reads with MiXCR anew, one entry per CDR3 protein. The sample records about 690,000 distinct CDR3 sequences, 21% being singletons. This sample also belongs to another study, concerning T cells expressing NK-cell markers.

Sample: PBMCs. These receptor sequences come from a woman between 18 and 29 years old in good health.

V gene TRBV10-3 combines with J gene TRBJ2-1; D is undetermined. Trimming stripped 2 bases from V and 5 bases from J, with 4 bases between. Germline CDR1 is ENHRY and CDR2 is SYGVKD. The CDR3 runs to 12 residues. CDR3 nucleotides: TGTGCCATCAGTGAGCGTGACAATGAGCAGTTCTTC. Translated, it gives CAISERDNEQFF.

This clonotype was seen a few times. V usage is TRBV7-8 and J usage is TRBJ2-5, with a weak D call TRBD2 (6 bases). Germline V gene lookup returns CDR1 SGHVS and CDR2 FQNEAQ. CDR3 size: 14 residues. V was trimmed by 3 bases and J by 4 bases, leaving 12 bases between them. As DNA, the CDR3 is TGTGCCAGCAGCTTTGAGGAGGGAGGAGAGACCCAGTACTTC. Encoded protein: CASSFEEGGETQYF.

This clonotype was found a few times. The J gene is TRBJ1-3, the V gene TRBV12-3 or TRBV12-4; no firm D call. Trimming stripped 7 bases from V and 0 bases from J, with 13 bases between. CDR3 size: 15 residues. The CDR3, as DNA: TGTGCCAGCACTCCCCCGTTGGGCTCTGGAAACACCATATATTTT. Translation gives CASTPPLGSGNTIYF.

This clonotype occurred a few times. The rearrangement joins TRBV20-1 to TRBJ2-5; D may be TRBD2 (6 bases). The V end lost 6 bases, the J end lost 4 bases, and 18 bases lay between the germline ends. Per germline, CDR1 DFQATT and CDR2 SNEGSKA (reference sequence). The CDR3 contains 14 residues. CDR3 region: CSASATGRGETQYF. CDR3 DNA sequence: TGCAGTGCGAGCGCAACGGGGCGGGGAGAGACCCAGTACTTC.

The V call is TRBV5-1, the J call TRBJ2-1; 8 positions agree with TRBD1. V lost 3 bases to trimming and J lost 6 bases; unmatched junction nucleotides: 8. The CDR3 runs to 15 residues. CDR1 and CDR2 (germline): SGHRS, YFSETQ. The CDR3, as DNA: TGCGCCAGCAGCTGGGGACAGGCCCTGGGCAATGAGCAGTTCTTC. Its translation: CASSWGQALGNEQFF.

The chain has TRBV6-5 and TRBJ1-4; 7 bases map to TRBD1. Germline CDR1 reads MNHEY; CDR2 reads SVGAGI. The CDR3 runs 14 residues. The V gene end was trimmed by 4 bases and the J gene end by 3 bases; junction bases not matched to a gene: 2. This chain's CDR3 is CASSSGQANEKLFF. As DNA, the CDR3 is TGTGCCAGCAGTTCCGGACAGGCTAATGAAAAACTGTTTTTT.

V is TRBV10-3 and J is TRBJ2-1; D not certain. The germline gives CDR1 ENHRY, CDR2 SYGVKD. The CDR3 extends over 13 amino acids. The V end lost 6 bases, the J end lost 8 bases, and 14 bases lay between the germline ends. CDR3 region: CAISHSPGDEQFF. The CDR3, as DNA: TGTGCCATCAGCCATTCTCCTGGCGATGAGCAGTTCTTC.

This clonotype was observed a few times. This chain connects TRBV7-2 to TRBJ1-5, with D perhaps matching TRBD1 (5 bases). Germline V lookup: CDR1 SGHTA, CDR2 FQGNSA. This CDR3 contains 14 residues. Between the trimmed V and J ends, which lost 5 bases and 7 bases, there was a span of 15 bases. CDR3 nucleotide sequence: TGTGCCAGCAGCCCTCGCCAGGGAGGGCAGCCCCAGCATTTT. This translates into CASSPRQGGQPQHF.

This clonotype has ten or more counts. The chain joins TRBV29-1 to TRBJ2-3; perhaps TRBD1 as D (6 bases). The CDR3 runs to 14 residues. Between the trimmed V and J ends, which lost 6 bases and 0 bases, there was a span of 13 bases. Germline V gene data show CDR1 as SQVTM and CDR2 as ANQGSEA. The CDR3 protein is CSVSDRLSTDTQYF. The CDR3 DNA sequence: TGCAGCGTCTCCGACAGGCTTAGCACAGATACGCAGTATTTT.

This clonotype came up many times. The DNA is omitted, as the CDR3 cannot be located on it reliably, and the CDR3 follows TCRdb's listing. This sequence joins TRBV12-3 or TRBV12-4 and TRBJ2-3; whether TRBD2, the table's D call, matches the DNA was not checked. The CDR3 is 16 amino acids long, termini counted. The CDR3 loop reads CASSTSIGTRLGTQYF.

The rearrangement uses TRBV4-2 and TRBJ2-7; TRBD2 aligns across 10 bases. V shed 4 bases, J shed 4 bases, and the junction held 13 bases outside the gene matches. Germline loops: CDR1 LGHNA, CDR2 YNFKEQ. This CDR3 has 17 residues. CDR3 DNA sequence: TGTGCCAGCAGCCCTGGGCCAGCGGGGGGGCCTCGGTACGAGCAGTACTTC. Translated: CASSPGPAGGPRYEQYF.

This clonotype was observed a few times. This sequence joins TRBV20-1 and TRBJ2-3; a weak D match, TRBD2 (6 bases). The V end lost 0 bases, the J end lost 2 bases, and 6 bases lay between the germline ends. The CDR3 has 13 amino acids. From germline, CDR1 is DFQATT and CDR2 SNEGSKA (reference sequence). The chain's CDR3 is CSAREDYTDTQYF. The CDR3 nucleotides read TGCAGTGCTAGAGAGGACTACACAGATACGCAGTATTTT.

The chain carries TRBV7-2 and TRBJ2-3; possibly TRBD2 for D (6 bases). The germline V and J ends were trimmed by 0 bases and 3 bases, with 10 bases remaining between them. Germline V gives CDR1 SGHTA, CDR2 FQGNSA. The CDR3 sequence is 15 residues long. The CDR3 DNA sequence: TGTGCCAGCAGCTTAGCGCTTGGGGGGACAGATACGCAGTATTTT. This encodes CASSLALGGTDTQYF.

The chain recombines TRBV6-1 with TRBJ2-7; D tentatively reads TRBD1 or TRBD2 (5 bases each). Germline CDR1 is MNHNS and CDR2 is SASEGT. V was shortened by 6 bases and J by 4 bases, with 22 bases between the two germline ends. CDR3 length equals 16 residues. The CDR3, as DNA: TGTGCCAGCAGCCACGGGACGGTGGTAAGGGAATACGAGCAGTACTTC. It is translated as CASSHGTVVREYEQYF.

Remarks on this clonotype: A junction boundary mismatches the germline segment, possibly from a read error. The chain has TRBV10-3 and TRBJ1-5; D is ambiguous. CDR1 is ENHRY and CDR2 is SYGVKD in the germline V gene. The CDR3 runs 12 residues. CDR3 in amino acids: CAISESYQPLHF. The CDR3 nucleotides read TGTGCCATCAGTGAGTCGTATCAGCCCCTGCATTTT.

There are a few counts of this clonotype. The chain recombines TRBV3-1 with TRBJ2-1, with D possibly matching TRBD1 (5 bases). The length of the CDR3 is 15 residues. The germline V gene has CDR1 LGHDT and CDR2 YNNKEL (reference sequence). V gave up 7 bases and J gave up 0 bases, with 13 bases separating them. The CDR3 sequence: CASTMTVNSYNEQFF. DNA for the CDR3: TGTGCCAGCACCATGACAGTAAACTCCTACAATGAGCAGTTCTTC.

CDR3 sequence (DNA): TGCAGTGCTAGAGAACCGTCGTACACAGATACGCAGTATTTT. This encodes CSAREPSYTDTQYF. J is TRBJ2-3 and V is TRBV20-1, with D hard to call. This CDR3 spans 14 amino acids. V dropped 0 bases and J dropped 2 bases, with 9 bases sitting between them. Germline lookup yields CDR1 DFQATT and CDR2 SNEGSKA (reference sequence).

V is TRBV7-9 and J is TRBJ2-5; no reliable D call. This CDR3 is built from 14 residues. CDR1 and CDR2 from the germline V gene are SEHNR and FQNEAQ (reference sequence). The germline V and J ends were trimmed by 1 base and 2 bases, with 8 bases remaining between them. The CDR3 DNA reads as TGTGCCAGCAGCTTAGGGCGGATGCAAGAGACCCAGTACTTC. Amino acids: CASSLGRMQETQYF.

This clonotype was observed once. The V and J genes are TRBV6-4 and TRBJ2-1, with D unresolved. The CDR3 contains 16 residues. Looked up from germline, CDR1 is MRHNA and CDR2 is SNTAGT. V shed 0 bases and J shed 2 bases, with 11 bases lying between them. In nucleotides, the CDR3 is TGTGCCAGCAGTGACTCGTATCTTCCCCCCTACAATGAGCAGTTCTTC. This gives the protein CASSDSYLPPYNEQFF.

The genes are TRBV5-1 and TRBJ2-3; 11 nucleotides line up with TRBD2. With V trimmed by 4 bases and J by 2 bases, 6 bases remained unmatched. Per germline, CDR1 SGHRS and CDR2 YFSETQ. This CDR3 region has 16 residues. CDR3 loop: CASSLSGGAYTDTQYF. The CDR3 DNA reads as TGCGCCAGCAGCCTTAGCGGGGGGGCGTACACAGATACGCAGTATTTT.

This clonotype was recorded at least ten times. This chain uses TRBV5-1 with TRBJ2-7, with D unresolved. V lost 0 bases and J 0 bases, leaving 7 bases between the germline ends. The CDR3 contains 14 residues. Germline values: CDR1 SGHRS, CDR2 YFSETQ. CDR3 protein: CASSLEGSSYEQYF. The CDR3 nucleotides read TGCGCCAGCAGCTTGGAGGGAAGCTCCTACGAGCAGTACTTC.

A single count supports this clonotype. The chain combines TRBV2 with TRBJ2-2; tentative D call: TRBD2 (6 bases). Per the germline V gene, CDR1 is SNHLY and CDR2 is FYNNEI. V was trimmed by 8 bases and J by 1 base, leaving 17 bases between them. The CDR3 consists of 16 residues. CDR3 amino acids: CASLGTGTVNTGELFF. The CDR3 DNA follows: TGTGCCAGCCTCGGAACCGGGACTGTGAACACCGGGGAGCTGTTTTTT.

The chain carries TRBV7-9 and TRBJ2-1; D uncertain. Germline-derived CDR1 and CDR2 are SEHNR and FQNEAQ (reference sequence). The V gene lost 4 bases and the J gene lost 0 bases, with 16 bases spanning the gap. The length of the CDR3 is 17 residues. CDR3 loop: CASSSPLVTSSYNEQFF. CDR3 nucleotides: TGTGCCAGCAGCTCGCCCCTCGTCACGAGCTCCTACAATGAGCAGTTCTTC. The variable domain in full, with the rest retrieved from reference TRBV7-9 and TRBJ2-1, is DTGVSQNPRHKITKRGQNVTFRCDPISEHNRLYWYRQTLGQGPEFLTYFQNEAQLEKSRLLSDRFSAERPKGSFSTLEIQRTEQGDSAMYLCASSSPLVTSSYNEQFFGPGTRLTVL.

The CDR3 spells CASSLGVTGQYF. DNA of the CDR3: TGTGCCAGCAGCTTAGGGGTGACCGGGCAGTACTTC. The rearrangement links TRBV7-2 to TRBJ2-7; D is unclear. Germline assignment: CDR1 SGHTA and CDR2 FQGNSA. Trimming removed 1 base at V and 9 bases at J, with 10 bases between. This CDR3 spans 12 amino acids.

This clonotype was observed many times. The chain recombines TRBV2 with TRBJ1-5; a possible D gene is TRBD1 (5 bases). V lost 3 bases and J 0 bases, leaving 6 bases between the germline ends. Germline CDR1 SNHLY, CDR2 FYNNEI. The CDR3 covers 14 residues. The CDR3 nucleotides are TGTGCCAGCAGTGACAGGGTTAGCAATCAGCCCCAGCATTTT. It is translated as CASSDRVSNQPQHF. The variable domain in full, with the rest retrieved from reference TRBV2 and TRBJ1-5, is EPEVTQTPSHQVTQMGQEVILRCVPISNHLYFYWYRQILGQKVEFLVSFYNNEISEKSEIFDDQFSVERPDGSNFTLKIRSTKLEDSAMYFCASSDRVSNQPQHFGDGTRLSIL.

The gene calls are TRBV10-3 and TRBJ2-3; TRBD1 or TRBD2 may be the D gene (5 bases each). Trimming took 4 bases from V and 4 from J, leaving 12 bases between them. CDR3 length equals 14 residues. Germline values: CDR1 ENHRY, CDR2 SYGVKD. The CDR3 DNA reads TGTGCCATCAGTGCCAGGGAGTACCCAGATACGCAGTATTTT. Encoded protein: CAISAREYPDTQYF.

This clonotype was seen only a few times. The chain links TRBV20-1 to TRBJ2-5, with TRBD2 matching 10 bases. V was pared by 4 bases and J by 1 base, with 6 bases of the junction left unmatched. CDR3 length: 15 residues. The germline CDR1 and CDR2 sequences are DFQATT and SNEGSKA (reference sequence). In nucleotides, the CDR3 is TGCAGTGCTATGGTTGCTAGCGGGAGCCAAGAGACCCAGTACTTC. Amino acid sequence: CSAMVASGSQETQYF.

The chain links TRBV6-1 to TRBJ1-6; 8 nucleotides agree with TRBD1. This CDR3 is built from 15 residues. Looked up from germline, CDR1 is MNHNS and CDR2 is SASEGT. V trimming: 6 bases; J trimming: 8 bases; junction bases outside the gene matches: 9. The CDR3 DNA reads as TGTGCCAGCAGGTCCCTGGACAGGGATCATTCACCCCTCCACTTT. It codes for CASRSLDRDHSPLHF.

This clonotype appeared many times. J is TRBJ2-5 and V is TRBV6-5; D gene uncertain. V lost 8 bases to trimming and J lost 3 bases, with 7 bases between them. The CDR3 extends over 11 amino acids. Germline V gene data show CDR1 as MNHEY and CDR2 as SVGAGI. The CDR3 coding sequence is TGTGCCAGCCGGCAGGAAGAGACCCAGTACTTC. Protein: CASRQEETQYF.

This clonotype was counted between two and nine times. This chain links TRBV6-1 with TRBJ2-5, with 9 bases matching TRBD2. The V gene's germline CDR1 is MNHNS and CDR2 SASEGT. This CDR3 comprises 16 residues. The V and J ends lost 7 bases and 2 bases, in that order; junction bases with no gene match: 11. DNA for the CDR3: TGTGCCAGCAAGGGTAGTTGGCTAGCGGGACAAGAGACCCAGTACTTC. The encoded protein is CASKGSWLAGQETQYF.

CDR3 DNA: TGTGCCATCAGCCCTTATACGACTGAGCAGTTCTTC. Its protein is CAISPYTTEQFF. The chain employs TRBV10-3 and TRBJ2-1; D is unclear. This CDR3 contains 12 residues. The V and J ends lost 6 bases and 9 bases respectively, with 12 bases between them. The germline CDR1 and CDR2 sequences are ENHRY and SYGVKD.

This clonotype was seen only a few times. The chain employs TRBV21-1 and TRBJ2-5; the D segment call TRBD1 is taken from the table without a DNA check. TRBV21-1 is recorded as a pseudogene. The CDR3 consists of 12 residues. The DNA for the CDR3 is TGTGCCAGTCGCCCTATCGATGAGACCCAGTACTTC. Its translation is CASRPIDETQYF.